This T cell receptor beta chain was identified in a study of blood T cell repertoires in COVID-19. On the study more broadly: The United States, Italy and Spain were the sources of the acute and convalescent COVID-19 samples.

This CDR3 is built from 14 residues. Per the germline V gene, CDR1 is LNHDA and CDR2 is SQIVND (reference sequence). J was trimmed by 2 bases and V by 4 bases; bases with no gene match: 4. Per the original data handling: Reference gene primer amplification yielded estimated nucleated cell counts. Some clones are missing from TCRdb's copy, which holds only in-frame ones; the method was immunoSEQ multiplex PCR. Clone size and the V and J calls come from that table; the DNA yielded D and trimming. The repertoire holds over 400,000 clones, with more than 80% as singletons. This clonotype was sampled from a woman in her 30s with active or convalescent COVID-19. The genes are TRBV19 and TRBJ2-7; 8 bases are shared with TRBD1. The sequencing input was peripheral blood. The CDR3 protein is CASSRQGSTYEQYF. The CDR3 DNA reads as TGTGCCAGTAGTAGACAGGGGTCTACCTACGAGCAGTACTTC.